These 6 T cell receptor beta chains share one sample of origin, sequenced in a study of T cells in Graves' hyperthyroidism and ophthalmopathy (dated by TCRdb to about 2019). Receptors were amplified or captured by multiplex PCR. These reads were obtained on an Illumina HiSeq 2000. TCR beta CDR3 regions were amplified from RNA transcripts. The first round of RT-PCR for the TCR CDR3 was performed with the HTBI primer set and the Qiagen OneStep RT-PCR kit. TCRdb handled the public reads itself, with Q25 trimming in fastp and clone calling in MiXCR, and kept productive beta chains. Every CDR3 protein is listed once, alongside the most common genes and DNA of its rows. In all, the sample holds approximately 520,000 distinct CDR3 sequences, and around 21% of those were seen once. The ten largest clones represent approximately 25% of the sample. The sequencing sample was made of blood. All receptors derive from a man younger than 35 with Graves' hyperthyroidism.

This clonotype was picked up many times. V gene TRBV28 combines with J gene TRBJ1-2; D uncertain. This CDR3 comprises 13 residues. Germline CDR1 and CDR2: MDHEN and SYDVKM. Deletions cut 4 bases from V and 4 bases from J, with 10 bases between. CDR3 sequence (DNA): TGTGCCAGCAGTTCAAGAGGAGGCTATGGCTACACCTTC. Amino acid sequence: CASSSRGGYGYTF.

J is TRBJ1-2 and V is TRBV27; no clear D gene. CDR3 length: 12 amino acids. Between the trimmed V and J ends, which lost 3 bases and 8 bases, there was a span of 10 bases. The germline V gene encodes CDR1 MNHEY and CDR2 SMNVEV (reference sequence). CDR3 in amino acids: CASSLRGSGYTF. The CDR3 DNA follows: TGTGCCAGCAGTTTGAGAGGGAGCGGCTACACCTTC.

This clonotype was picked up many times. The V gene is TRBV7-8, the J gene TRBJ2-2; TRBD1 matches at 7 bases. Germline trimming cut 4 bases from V and 4 bases from J; bases unmatched to any gene: 6. CDR1 and CDR2 (germline): SGHVS, FQNEAQ. The CDR3 runs 15 residues. CDR3 DNA sequence: TGTGCCAGCAGCTACAGGGGAAGCGGCACCGGGGAGCTGTTTTTT. It is translated as CASSYRGSGTGELFF.

J is TRBJ2-2 and V is TRBV5-1; D remains unclear. Germline V lookup: CDR1 SGHRS, CDR2 YFSETQ. This CDR3 is 16 amino acids long. Trimming stripped 4 bases from V and 0 bases from J, with 13 bases between. This CDR3 reads CASSTFPIANTGELFF. In nucleotides, the CDR3 is TGCGCCAGCAGCACATTCCCGATAGCGAACACCGGGGAGCTGTTTTTT.

This clonotype was seen ten or more times. The chain employs TRBV2 and TRBJ2-2; D unresolved. The CDR3 loop spans 13 amino acids. The V gene lost 6 bases and the J gene lost 5 bases, with 10 bases spanning the gap. Germline V gene sequence: CDR1 SNHLY, CDR2 FYNNEI. The chain's CDR3 is CASRAGRTGELFF. The CDR3 nucleotides read TGTGCCAGCAGGGCAGGTAGAACCGGGGAGCTGTTTTTT.

This clonotype appeared many times. The chain uses TRBV20-1 and TRBJ1-1, with D tentatively TRBD1 (5 bases). This CDR3 has 13 residues. V lost 0 bases to trimming and J lost 4 bases, with 9 bases between them. The germline V gene has CDR1 DFQATT and CDR2 SNEGSKA (reference sequence). CDR3 DNA: TGCAGTGCTAGAGAAGACGGGGGCACTGAAGCTTTCTTT. This translates into CSAREDGGTEAFF.